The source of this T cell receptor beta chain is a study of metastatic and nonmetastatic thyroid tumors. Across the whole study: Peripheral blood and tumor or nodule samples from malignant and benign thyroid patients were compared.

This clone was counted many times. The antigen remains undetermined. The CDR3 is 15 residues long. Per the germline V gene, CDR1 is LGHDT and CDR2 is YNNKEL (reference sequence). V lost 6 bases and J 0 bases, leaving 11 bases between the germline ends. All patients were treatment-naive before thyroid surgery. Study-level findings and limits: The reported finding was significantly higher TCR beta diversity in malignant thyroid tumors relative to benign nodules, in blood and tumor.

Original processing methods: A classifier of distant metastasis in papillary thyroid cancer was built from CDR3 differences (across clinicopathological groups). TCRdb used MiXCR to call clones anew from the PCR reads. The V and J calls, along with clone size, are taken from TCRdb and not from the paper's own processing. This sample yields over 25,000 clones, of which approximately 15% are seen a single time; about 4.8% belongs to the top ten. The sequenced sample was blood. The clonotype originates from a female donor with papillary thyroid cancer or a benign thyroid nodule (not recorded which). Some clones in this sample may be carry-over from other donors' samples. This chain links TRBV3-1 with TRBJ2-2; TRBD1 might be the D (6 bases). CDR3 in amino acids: CASSPRGPNTGELFF. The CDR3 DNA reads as TGTGCCAGCAGTCCCAGGGGCCCGAACACCGGGGAGCTGTTTTTT.